This T cell receptor (beta chain) emerged from a study of regulatory T cells in long-lasting Graves disease. As for the study in general: Newly diagnosed Graves' patients took antithyroid drugs under 3 months.

CDR3 length: 15 residues. Germline values: CDR1 SQVTM, CDR2 ANQGSEA. Specified time point: newly diagnosed GD, antithyroid drugs for less than 3 months. Construction of the TCR library relied on RNA isolated from PBMCs. Arm-PCR of CDR3 regions with iRepertoire HTBI primers generated TCR beta libraries. TCRdb ran MiXCR on the multiplex PCR reads and lists one entry per CDR3 protein. This sample yields approximately 300,000 distinct CDR3 sequences, of which 15% to 20% are seen a single time; roughly 35% belongs to the top ten. This clonotype came up many times. Mismatch with germline at one junction end may stem from a read error.

The receptor's source is a female donor with Graves disease. J is TRBJ1-1 and V is TRBV29-1; D not certain. Sample: peripheral blood mononuclear cells (PBMCs), taken at new diagnosis, from a patient treated with antithyroid drugs. The CDR3 loop reads CSVEDSGKENIEAFF. DNA for the CDR3: TGCAGCGTTGAAGATTCGGGAAAGGAGAACATTGAAGCTTTCTTT.